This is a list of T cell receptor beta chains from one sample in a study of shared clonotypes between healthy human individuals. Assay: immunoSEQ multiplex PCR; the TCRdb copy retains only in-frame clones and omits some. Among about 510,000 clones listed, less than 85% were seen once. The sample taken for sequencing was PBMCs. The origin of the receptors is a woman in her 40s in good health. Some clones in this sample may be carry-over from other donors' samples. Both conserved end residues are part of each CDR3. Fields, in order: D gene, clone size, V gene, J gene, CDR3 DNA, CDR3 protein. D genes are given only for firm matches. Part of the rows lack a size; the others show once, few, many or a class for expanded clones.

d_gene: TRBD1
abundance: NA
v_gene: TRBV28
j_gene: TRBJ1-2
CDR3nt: TGTGCCAGCAGTTTATGGGACCTAGACAGGGTAGGCTACACCTTC
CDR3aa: CASSLWDLDRVGYTF

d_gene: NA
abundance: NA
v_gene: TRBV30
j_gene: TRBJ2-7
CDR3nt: TGTGCCTGGAGTGTAGGGGGACCGACGGAGTACTTC
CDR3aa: CAWSVGGPTEYF

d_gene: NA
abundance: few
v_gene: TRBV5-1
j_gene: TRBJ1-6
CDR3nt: TGCGCCAGCAGCGTCGAGAGAGTTAGAAATTCACCCCTCCACTTT
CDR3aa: CASSVERVRNSPLHF

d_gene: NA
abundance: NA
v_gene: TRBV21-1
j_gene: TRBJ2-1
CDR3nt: TGTGCCAGCAGCAAAAAAACTAGCGGGAGCCGAAATATTTACAATGAGCAGTTCTTC
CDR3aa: CASSKKTSGSRNIYNEQFF

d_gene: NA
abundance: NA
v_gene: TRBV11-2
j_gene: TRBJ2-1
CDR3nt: TGTGCCAGCAGCGCGGCGAGCTCCTACAATGAGCAGTTCTTC
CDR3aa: CASSAASSYNEQFF

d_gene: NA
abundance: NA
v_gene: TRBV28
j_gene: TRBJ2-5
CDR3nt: TGTGCCAGCAGTTTACTAGCGCCCCAAGAGACCCAGTACTTC
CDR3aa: CASSLLAPQETQYF

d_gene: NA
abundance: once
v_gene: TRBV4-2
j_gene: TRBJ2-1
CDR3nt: TGTGCCAGCAGCCCCCCGGGCAACAATGAGCAGTTCTTC
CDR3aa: CASSPPGNNEQFF

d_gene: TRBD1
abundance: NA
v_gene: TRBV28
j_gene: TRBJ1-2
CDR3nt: TGTGCCAGCGGGACAGGGAAGCGGGGCTACACCTTC
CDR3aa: CASGTGKRGYTF

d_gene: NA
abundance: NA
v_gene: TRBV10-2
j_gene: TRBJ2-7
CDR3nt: TGCGCCAGCAGTGACGTGAGGGCTAGCTCCTACGAGCAGTACTTC
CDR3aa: CASSDVRASSYEQYF

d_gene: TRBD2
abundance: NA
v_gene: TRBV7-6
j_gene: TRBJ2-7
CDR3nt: TGTGCCAGCAGCTTAGGGGGGGTAGCGGGCGCCTACGAGCAGTACTTC
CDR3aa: CASSLGGVAGAYEQYF

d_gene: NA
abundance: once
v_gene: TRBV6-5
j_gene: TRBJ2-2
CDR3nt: TGTGCCAGCAGTTTGACAGCCAGGGGTACCGGGGAGCTGTTTTTT
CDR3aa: CASSLTARGTGELFF

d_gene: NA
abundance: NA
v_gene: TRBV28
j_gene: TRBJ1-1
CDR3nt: TGTGCCAGCATCGGGTTTAGCACTGAAGCTTTCTTT
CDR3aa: CASIGFSTEAFF

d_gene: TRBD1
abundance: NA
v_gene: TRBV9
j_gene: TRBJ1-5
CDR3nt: TGTGCCAGCAGCGGGGGACAGGGGAATCAGCCCCAGCATTTT
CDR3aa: CASSGGQGNQPQHF

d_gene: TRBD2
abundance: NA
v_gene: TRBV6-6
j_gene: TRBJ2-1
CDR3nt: TGTGCCAGCAGTCGCGGGACTAGCGATAATGAGCAGTTCTTC
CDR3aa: CASSRGTSDNEQFF

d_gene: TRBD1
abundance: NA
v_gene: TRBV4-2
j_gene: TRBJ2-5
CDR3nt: TGTGCCAGCAGCCAAGACCCCAGGGGGCAGTGGTTAGAGACCCAGTACTTC
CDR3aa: CASSQDPRGQWLETQYF

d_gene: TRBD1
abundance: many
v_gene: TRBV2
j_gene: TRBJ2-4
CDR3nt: TGTGCCAGCTCCCGTGACAGGGCGAAAAACATTCAGTACTTC
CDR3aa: CASSRDRAKNIQYF

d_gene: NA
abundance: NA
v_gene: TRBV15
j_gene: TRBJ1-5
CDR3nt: TGTGCCACCAGCAGAGATCTGACACCCGTTCAGCCCCAGCATTTT
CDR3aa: CATSRDLTPVQPQHF

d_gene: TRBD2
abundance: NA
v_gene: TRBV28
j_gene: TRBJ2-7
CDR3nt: TGTGCCAGCAGTTCTCGCGGGAGGATAATATACGAGCAGTACTTC
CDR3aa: CASSSRGRIIYEQYF

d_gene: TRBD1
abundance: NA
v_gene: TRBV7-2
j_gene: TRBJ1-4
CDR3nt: TGTGCCAGCAGCCAGACAGGGGTTGGTGAAAAACTGTTTTTT
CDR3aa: CASSQTGVGEKLFF

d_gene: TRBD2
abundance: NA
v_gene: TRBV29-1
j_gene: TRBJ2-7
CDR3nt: TGCAGCGTCGGACTAGCGGGAGGGCCCGGGTACGAGCAGTACTTC
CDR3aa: CSVGLAGGPGYEQYF

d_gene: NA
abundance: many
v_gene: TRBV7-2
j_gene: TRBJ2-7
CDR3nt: TGTGCCAGCAGCTTAGCCATAGGGGTCTCCTACGAGCAGTACTTC
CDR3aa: CASSLAIGVSYEQYF

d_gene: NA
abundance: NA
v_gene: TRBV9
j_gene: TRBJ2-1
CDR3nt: TGTGCCAGCACCATTAGCGGAGACTCCTACAATGAGCAGTTCTTC
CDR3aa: CASTISGDSYNEQFF

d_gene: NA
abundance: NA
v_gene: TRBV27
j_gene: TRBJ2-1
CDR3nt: TGTGCCAGCAGTTTATCGGGGCGCGCAGGGGCAAGGTACAATGAGCAGTTCTTC
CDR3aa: CASSLSGRAGARYNEQFF

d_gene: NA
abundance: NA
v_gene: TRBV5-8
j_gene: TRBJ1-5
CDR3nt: TGTGCCAGCCGGATAAGAGGGGGCAATCAGCCCCAGCATTTT
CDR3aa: CASRIRGGNQPQHF

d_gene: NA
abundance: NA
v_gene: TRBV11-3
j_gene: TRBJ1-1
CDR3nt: TGTGCCAGCAGCTTAAACCCGGTCACTGAAGCTTTCTTT
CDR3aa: CASSLNPVTEAFF

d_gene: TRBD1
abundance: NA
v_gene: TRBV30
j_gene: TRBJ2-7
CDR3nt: TGTGCCGGGGGACAGGGGAGTTACGAGCAGTACTTC
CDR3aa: CAGGQGSYEQYF

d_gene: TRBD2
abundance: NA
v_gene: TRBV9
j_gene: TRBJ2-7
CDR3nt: TGTGCCAGCAGCGTAACCTCTAGCGGCTACGAGCAGTACTTC
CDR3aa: CASSVTSSGYEQYF

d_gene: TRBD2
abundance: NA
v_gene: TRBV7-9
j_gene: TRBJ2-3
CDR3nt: TGTGCCAGCAGCCTGGGACTAGCGGGACACACAGATACGCAGTATTTT
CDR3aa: CASSLGLAGHTDTQYF

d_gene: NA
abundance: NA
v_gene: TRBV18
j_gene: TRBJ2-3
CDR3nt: TGTGCCAGCTCACCCGAGATCATCACAGATACGCAGTATTTT
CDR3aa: CASSPEIITDTQYF

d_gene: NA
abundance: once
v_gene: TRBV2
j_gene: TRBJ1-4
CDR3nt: TGTGCCAGCAGTAGCGCATCAGGGGTGGGTGAAAAACTGTTTTTT
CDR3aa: CASSSASGVGEKLFF

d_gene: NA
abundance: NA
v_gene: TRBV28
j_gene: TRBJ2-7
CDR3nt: TGTGCCGCTGGACAGCGTTACTTC
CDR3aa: CAAGQRYF

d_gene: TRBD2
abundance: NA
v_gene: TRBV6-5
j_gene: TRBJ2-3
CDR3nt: TGTGCCAGCAGTAGCGGGGTCACAGATACGCAGTATTTT
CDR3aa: CASSSGVTDTQYF

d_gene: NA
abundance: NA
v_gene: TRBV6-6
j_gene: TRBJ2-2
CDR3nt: TGTGCCAGCAGTTTGGGCCAGTACACCGGGGAGCTGTTTTTT
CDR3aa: CASSLGQYTGELFF

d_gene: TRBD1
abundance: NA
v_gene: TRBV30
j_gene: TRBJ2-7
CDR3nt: TGTGCCTGGAGTTTTTCCGGGACAGCCTACGAGCAGTACTTC
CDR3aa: CAWSFSGTAYEQYF

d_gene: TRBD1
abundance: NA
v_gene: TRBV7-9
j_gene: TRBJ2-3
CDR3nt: TGTGCCAGCAGCACCACAGGGGTTAGCACAGATACGCAGTATTTT
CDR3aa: CASSTTGVSTDTQYF

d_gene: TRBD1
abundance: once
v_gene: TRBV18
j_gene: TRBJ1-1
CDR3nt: TGTGCCAGCTCACCCGGAGGGGGCAAGACTGAAGCTTTCTTT
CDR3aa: CASSPGGGKTEAFF

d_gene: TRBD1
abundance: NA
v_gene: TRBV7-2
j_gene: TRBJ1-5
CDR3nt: TGTGCCAGCAGCTTAGGGGACAGGAATCAGCCCCAGCATTTT
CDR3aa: CASSLGDRNQPQHF

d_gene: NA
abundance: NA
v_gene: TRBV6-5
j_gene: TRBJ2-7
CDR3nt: TGTGCCAGCAGCGGAGACAGGGGAGGGTACGAGCAGTACTTC
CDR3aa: CASSGDRGGYEQYF

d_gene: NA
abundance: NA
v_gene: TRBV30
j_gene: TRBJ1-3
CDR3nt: TGTGCCTGGGACACCGGGACCCGAGGAAACACCATATATTTT
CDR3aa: CAWDTGTRGNTIYF

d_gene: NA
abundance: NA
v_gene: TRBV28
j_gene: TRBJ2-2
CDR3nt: TGTGCCAGCCGCCTCCTGGGGAGGGGGCGAGGGGAGCTGTTTTTT
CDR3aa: CASRLLGRGRGELFF

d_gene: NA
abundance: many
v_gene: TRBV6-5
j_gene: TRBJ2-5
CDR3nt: TGTGCCAGCAGTTACTCTTTAGACCGCGGGGAGACCCAGTACTTC
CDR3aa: CASSYSLDRGETQYF

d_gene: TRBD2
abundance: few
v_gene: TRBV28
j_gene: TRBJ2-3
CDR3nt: TGTGCCAGCAGAGGAGGGAGGGCCCACACAGATACGCAGTATTTT
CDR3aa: CASRGGRAHTDTQYF